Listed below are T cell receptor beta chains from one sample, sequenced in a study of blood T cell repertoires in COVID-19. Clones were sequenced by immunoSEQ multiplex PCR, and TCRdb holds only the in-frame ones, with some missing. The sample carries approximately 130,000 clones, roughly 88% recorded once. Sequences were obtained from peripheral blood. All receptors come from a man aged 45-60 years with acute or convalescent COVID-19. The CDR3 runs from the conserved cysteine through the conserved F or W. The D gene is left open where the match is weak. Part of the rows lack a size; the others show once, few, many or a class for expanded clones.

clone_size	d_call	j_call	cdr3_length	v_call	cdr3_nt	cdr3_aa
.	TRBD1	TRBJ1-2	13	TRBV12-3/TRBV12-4	TGTGCCAGCAGAGGACAGGGGGACTATGGCTACACCTTC	CASRGQGDYGYTF
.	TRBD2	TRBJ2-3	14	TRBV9	TGTGCCAGCAGCGACACTAGCGGTGGGGATACGCAGTATTTT	CASSDTSGGDTQYF
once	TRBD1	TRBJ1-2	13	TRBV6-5	TGTGCCAGCAGGGGGACAGGAGGCTATGGCTACACCTTC	CASRGTGGYGYTF
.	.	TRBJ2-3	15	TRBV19	TGTGCCAGTAGTACAACTTTAGGAGGGTTAGATACGCAGTATTTT	CASSTTLGGLDTQYF
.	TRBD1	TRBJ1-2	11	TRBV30	TGTGCCTGGAGGGACAGGGATGGCTACACCTTC	CAWRDRDGYTF
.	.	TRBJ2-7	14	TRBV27	TGTGCCAGCAGTTTCCCCGGCAAGGGGTCGCAGCAGTACTTC	CASSFPGKGSQQYF
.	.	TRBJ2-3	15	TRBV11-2	TGTGCCAGCAGCCAAGTGGGGAGTAACACAGATACGCAGTATTTT	CASSQVGSNTDTQYF
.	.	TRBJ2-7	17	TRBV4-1	TGCGCCAGCAGCCAGTTATGGGAAGGACTGACCACCTACGAGCAGTACTTC	CASSQLWEGLTTYEQYF
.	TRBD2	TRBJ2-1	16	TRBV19	TGTGCCAGTAGTCCAAGAGGGACTAGGGGTTTGAATGAGCAGTTCTTC	CASSPRGTRGLNEQFF
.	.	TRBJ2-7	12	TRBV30	TGTGCCTGGAACCGGGATTGGGACGAGCAGTACTTC	CAWNRDWDEQYF
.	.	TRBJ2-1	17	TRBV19	TGTGCCAGTAGTATAGGCGTGGGGCAGGGTGGGGACAATGAGCAGTTCTTC	CASSIGVGQGGDNEQFF
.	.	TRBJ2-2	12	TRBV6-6	TGTGCCGCGGCAGGGTACACCGGGGAGCTGTTTTTT	CAAAGYTGELFF
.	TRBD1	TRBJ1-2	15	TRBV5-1	TGCGCCAGCAGCTTGGGGGACAGAGTAAACTATGGCTACACCTTC	CASSLGDRVNYGYTF
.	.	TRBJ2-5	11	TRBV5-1	TGCGCCAGCAGCTTGCTAGAGACCCAGTACTTC	CASSLLETQYF
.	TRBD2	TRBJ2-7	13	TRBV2	TGTGCCAGCAGAAGGACTAGTTTTAACGAGCAGTACTTC	CASRRTSFNEQYF
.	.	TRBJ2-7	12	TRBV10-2	TGCGCCAGCAGTAGAACAGATTTGGAGCAGTACTTC	CASSRTDLEQYF
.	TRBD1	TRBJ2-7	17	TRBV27	TGTGCCAGCAGTCCCTATCCGGGACAGCAAATCTCCTACGAGCAGTACTTC	CASSPYPGQQISYEQYF
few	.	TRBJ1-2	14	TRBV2	TGTGCCAGCAAGTTCCGGGACAAGAACTATGGCTACACCTTC	CASKFRDKNYGYTF
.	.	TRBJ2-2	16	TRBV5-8	TGTGCCAGCAGCTTGGGGGACTTACTGAACACCGGGGAGCTGTTTTTT	CASSLGDLLNTGELFF
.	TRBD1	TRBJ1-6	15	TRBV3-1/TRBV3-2	TGTGCCAGCAGCCAAGAGACAGGGAGGAATTCACCCCTCCACTTT	CASSQETGRNSPLHF
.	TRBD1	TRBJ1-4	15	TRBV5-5	TGTGCCAGCAGCGCCCGGGACAGCTTTAATGAAAAACTGTTTTTT	CASSARDSFNEKLFF
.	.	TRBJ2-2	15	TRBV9	TGTGCCAGCAGCGTGAGGACTGAGAACACCGGGGAGCTGTTTTTT	CASSVRTENTGELFF
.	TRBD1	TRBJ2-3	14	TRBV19	TGTGCCAGTGAAGGGGGACAGGGAACAGATACGCAGTATTTT	CASEGGQGTDTQYF
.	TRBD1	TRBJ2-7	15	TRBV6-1	TGTGCCAGCAGTTCCGGACAGGGGAGGCCCTACGAGCAGTACTTC	CASSSGQGRPYEQYF
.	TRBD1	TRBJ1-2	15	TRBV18	TGTGCCAGCTCGCCAAATCCGGGACAGGCCTATGGCTACACCTTC	CASSPNPGQAYGYTF
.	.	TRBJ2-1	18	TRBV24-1	TGTGCCACCAGTTCACAGGGTTGGCCCCATTTGACTTACAATGAGCAGTTCTTC	CATSSQGWPHLTYNEQFF
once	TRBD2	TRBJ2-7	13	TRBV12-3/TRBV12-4	TGTGCCACGTCTAGCGGGACAAACTACGAGCAGTACTTC	CATSSGTNYEQYF
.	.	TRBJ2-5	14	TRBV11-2	TGTGCCAGCAGCTTAAGAGGGTTGGGGGAGACCCAGTACTTC	CASSLRGLGETQYF
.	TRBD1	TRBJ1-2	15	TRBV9	TGTGCCCGCAGCGTAGGGGGGACAGGGGGAAGTGGCTACACCTTC	CARSVGGTGGSGYTF
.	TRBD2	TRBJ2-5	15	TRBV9	TGTGCCAGCAGCGGGAGCGGGAGTGTCGAGGAGACCCAGTACTTC	CASSGSGSVEETQYF
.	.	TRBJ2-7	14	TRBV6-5	TGTGCCAGCAGTCTTCCGACAGGCTCCTACGAGCAGTACTTC	CASSLPTGSYEQYF
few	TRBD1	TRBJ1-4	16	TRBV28	TGTGCCAGCAGGGCCGGGACAGGGGGCGATAATGAAAAACTGTTTTTT	CASRAGTGGDNEKLFF
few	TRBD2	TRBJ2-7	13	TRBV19	TGTGCCAGTAGTGCTGGACTAGCCTACGAGCAGTACTTC	CASSAGLAYEQYF